The text below deals with one TCR beta chain. Its antigen remains unidentified. The data belong to a study of CD8+CD57+ T cells in acquired aplastic anemia. Study findings and constraints: Patients had under 30 CD8+ CDR3 sequences in common with controls (the shared set).

It was patients with CD8+CD57+ cell expansion by flow cytometry who were chosen for sequencing. There was no therapy given to any patient before the blood sampling took place. The V and J ends lost 6 bases and 14 bases respectively, with 16 bases between them. Germline-derived CDR1 and CDR2 are DFQATT and SNEGSKA (reference sequence). This CDR3 spans 11 amino acids. Genomic DNA templated the TCR beta VDJ and CDR3 profiling. TCRdb analysed the reads with MiXCR anew, one entry per CDR3 protein. The sample records hundreds of thousands of distinct CDR3 sequences, 50% to 65% being singletons. This sequence originates from a human donor with aplastic anemia. This rearrangement joins TRBV20-1 to TRBJ2-2; perhaps D is TRBD1 or TRBD2 (5 bases each). The sample consisted of sorted CD4+, CD8+, or CD8+CD57+ T cells (not recorded which) from PBMCs. CDR3 sequence (DNA): TGCAGTGCCATAACATGGGGGAGTCTGTTTTTT. It specifies CSAITWGSLFF.